Following are 19 T cell receptor beta chains from one sample sequenced in a study of control samples from healthy donors and cancer patients. Clones were read by immunoSEQ multiplex PCR, and TCRdb kept only the in-frame ones, dropping some. Among some 20,000 clones, approximately 90% were seen once, and the ten largest hold about 10%. Sequencing was carried out using PBMCs. The receptors stem from a woman aged 55-75 years with head and neck cancer.

This clone was seen just once. The V call is TRBV9, the J call TRBJ2-1; D unresolved. This CDR3 comprises 13 residues. Looked up from germline, CDR1 is SGDLS and CDR2 is YYNGEE. Trimming left V 4 bases short and J 4 bases short, with 9 bases between. CDR3 residues: CASSPEQYNEQFF. The CDR3 coding sequence is TGTGCCAGCAGCCCAGAACAGTACAATGAGCAGTTCTTC. Drawing the rest from reference TRBV9 and TRBJ2-1, the complete variable domain is DSGVTQTPKHLITATGQRVTLRCSPRSGDLSVYWYQQSLDQGLQFLIQYYNGEERAKGNILERFSAQQFPDLHSELNLSSLELGDSALYFCASSPEQYNEQFFGPGTRLTVL.

The rearrangement links TRBV7-2 to TRBJ2-7, with no clear D. The CDR3 covers 11 residues. V lost 6 bases and J 6 bases, leaving 9 bases between the germline ends. Germline V gene lookup returns CDR1 SGHTA and CDR2 FQGNSA. The CDR3 loop is CASSSGPEQYF. Written as DNA, the CDR3 is TGTGCCAGCAGTTCAGGCCCCGAGCAGTACTTC. The full variable domain, with the rest looked up from reference TRBV7-2 and TRBJ2-7, is GAGVSQSPSNKVTEKGKDVELRCDPISGHTALYWYRQSLGQGLEFLIYFQGNSAPDKSGLPSDRFSAERTGGSVSTLTIQRTQQEDSAVYLCASSSGPEQYFGPGTRLTVT.

The chain couples TRBV6-5 to TRBJ2-1, with 7 bases aligning to TRBD1. With 5 bases clipped from V and 9 bases from J, the junction kept 10 bases outside the gene matches. The germline gives CDR1 MNHEY, CDR2 SVGAGI. CDR3 length: 14 residues. CDR3 loop: CASSTTGIIGEQFF. CDR3 DNA: TGTGCCAGCAGTACGACAGGGATTATCGGTGAGCAGTTCTTC.

The gene calls are TRBV9 and TRBJ2-5; 11 nucleotides line up with TRBD1. This CDR3 has 15 amino acids. Trimming cost V 3 bases and J 5 bases; bases outside gene matches: 6. CDR1 is SGDLS, CDR2 YYNGEE, per germline. The CDR3 loop is CASSASGTGGETQYF. The CDR3 DNA follows: TGTGCCAGCAGCGCGTCCGGGACAGGGGGGGAGACCCAGTACTTC.

V gene TRBV2 combines with J gene TRBJ1-2; a possible D gene is TRBD1 (5 bases). Per the germline V gene, CDR1 is SNHLY and CDR2 is FYNNEI. This CDR3 has 20 residues. V gave up 7 bases and J gave up 2 bases, with 32 bases separating them. CDR3: CASTLTRFRSQGNSNYGYTF. For the CDR3, the DNA is TGTGCCAGCACCTTAACCCGTTTCAGGAGCCAGGGCAACTCAAACTATGGCTACACCTTC.

This clone is a singleton in its sample. The V gene is TRBV7-6, the J gene TRBJ2-5, with 13 positions matching TRBD2. With V trimmed by 5 bases and J by 5 bases, 8 bases remained unmatched. Germline values: CDR1 SGHVS, CDR2 FNYEAQ. The CDR3 sequence is 16 residues long. As DNA, the CDR3 is TGTGCCAGCAGCCCCCGGACTAGCGGGAGTTTTGAGACCCAGTACTTC. Translating gives CASSPRTSGSFETQYF.

This clone was picked up one time. This chain joins TRBV3-1 (or the pseudogene TRBV3-2) and TRBJ1-2; TRBD1 might be the D (5 bases). Trimming removed 3 bases at V and 7 bases at J, with 18 bases between. This CDR3 region has 15 residues. The germline V gene encodes CDR1 LGHDT and CDR2 YNNKEL (reference sequence). The chain's CDR3 is CASSHYQGAGSGYTF. The CDR3 DNA reads TGTGCCAGCAGCCACTACCAGGGCGCAGGAAGTGGCTACACCTTC.

The chain is built from TRBV6-6 and TRBJ1-3; D may be TRBD1 (5 bases). CDR1 and CDR2 (germline): MNHNY, SVGAGI (reference sequence). This CDR3 is 16 amino acids long. Between the trimmed V and J ends, which lost 6 bases and 0 bases, there was a span of 15 bases. In DNA, the CDR3 is TGTGCCAGCAGCCGGGGGACCTTCGGCTCTGGAAACACCATATATTTT. Residues: CASSRGTFGSGNTIYF.

The CDR3 region has the DNA TGTGCCAGCTCACCCCTTAGCTCTGGGGCCAACGTCCTGACTTTC. This codes for CASSPLSSGANVLTF. The chain links TRBV18 to TRBJ2-6; D call uncertain. V shed 3 bases and J shed 0 bases, with 6 bases lying between them. The CDR3 is 15 residues long. Germline V gives CDR1 KGHSH, CDR2 LQKENI. Variable domain in full (rest from reference TRBV18 and TRBJ2-6): NAGVMQNPRHLVRRRGQEARLRCSPMKGHSHVYWYRQLPEEGLKFMVYLQKENIIDESGMPKERFSAEFPKEGPSILRIQQVVRGDSAAYFCASSPLSSGANVLTFGAGSRLTVL.

The gene calls are TRBV5-1 and TRBJ2-1; 9 bases match TRBD2. The V gene end was trimmed by 7 bases and the J gene end by 0 bases; junction bases not matched to a gene: 11. The CDR3 runs 17 residues. Germline loops: CDR1 SGHRS, CDR2 YFSETQ. As DNA, the CDR3 is TGCGCCAGCTGTAAGACTAGCGGAGCACACTCCTACAATGAGCAGTTCTTC. Residues: CASCKTSGAHSYNEQFF.

The V and J genes are TRBV18 and TRBJ2-1, with 7 bases fitting TRBD1. The germline V gene has CDR1 KGHSH and CDR2 LQKENI. The CDR3 covers 13 residues. Trimming took 2 bases from V and 14 from J; bases not matched to a gene: 9. Here the CDR3 DNA reads TGTGCCAGCTCACCAGACAGGGCGCCCAAGGAGTTCTTC. This translates into CASSPDRAPKEFF.

The chain employs TRBV28 and TRBJ2-7, with no clear D. This CDR3 is built from 13 residues. The ends were cut back, 7 bases at V and 2 bases at J, with 12 bases in the middle. CDR1 is MDHEN and CDR2 is SYDVKM in the germline V gene. As DNA, the CDR3 is TGTGCCAGCACCCGACCCTCGGCCTACGAGCAGTACTTC. This encodes CASTRPSAYEQYF.

The gene calls are TRBV24-1 and TRBJ2-7, with TRBD1 matching 9 bases. This CDR3 has 14 amino acids. Unmatched junction bases numbered 3, after V lost 3 bases and J lost 4 bases. Germline V CDR1 and CDR2: KGHDR, SFDVKD. The CDR3 spells CATSDPGQGYEQYF. The CDR3 DNA sequence: TGTGCCACCAGTGATCCGGGACAGGGTTACGAGCAGTACTTC.

J is TRBJ2-7 and V is TRBV2; D is unclear. This CDR3 comprises 14 residues. Germline CDR1 is SNHLY and CDR2 is FYNNEI. V lost 4 bases and J lost 2, with 12 bases in between. The CDR3 nucleotides are TGTGCCAGCAGTGCGTCCAGCGCGACCTACGAGCAGTACTTC. Amino acid sequence: CASSASSATYEQYF. The full variable domain, its missing parts supplied by reference TRBV2 and TRBJ2-7, is EPEVTQTPSHQVTQMGQEVILRCVPISNHLYFYWYRQILGQKVEFLVSFYNNEISEKSEIFDDQFSVERPDGSNFTLKIRSTKLEDSAMYFCASSASSATYEQYFGPGTRLTVT.

This sequence joins TRBV18 and TRBJ2-7; tentative D call: TRBD1 (5 bases). CDR1 is KGHSH, CDR2 LQKENI, per germline. The CDR3 is 14 amino acids. Trimming pared 3 bases from V and 0 bases from J, leaving 9 bases between. The CDR3: CASSPLDISYEQYF. The CDR3 DNA reads as TGTGCCAGCTCACCTCTGGACATCTCCTACGAGCAGTACTTC.

This rearrangement joins TRBV5-1 to TRBJ2-5; TRBD1 or TRBD2 may be the D gene (5 bases each). CDR3 size: 14 residues. Per germline, CDR1 SGHRS and CDR2 YFSETQ. Trimming cost V 0 bases and J 3 bases, with 9 bases left between them. CDR3 coding DNA: TGCGCCAGCAGCTTGGCTGGGACCAAAGAGACCCAGTACTTC. Translation gives CASSLAGTKETQYF.

V gene TRBV28 combines with J gene TRBJ2-1, with 7 bases identical to TRBD1. The CDR3 runs 15 residues. The germline CDR1 and CDR2 sequences are MDHEN and SYDVKM. V lost 2 bases to trimming and J lost 4 bases; unmatched junction nucleotides: 5. The CDR3 spells CASSLRQGPYNEQFF. The CDR3 nucleotides read TGTGCCAGCAGTTTACGACAGGGTCCGTACAATGAGCAGTTCTTC.

This clone came up once. The chain links TRBV5-3 to TRBJ1-5; possibly TRBD1 for D (5 bases). TRBV5-3 has ORF status, its function being uncertain. Trimming removed 0 bases from V and 0 bases from J, with 10 bases in between. The CDR3 contains 16 residues. CDR3: CARSLAVGGSNQPQHF. The CDR3 nucleotides are TGTGCCAGAAGCTTGGCGGTTGGGGGTAGCAATCAGCCCCAGCATTTT.

V gene TRBV10-3 combines with J gene TRBJ1-3, with 9 bases matching TRBD1. CDR1 is ENHRY, CDR2 SYGVKD, per germline. V dropped 5 bases and J dropped 2; count of bases not matched to a gene: 7. The CDR3 has 16 residues. The CDR3 region is CAISSGQGIAGNTIYF. The CDR3 bases are TGTGCCATCAGTTCGGGACAGGGTATTGCTGGAAACACCATATATTTT.